These 4 T cell receptor beta chains originate from one sample sequenced in a study of T-cell memory formation after mild COVID-19 (dated by TCRdb to about 2021). The library relied on 5' RACE. Sequencing took place on an Illumina NovaSeq 6000. TCRdb took the public reads, trimmed them with fastp at Q25, ran MiXCR for clone calling and kept in-frame beta chains. Entries are consolidated by CDR3 protein sequence, retaining the most common genes and DNA. For this sample there are under 300,000 distinct CDR3 sequences; roughly 8.2% appear just once. Clones ranked in the top ten supply approximately 22% of the sample. Sequencing was carried out using PBMCs or a T cell subset sorted from them (not recorded which). The receptor set was obtained from a man in his late teens or twenties who had mild COVID-19 (a few samples of this study predate the infection). The sample titles of this study are shuffled in the database, so cell type and time point are left out; the donor was told from shared clones.

This clonotype was counted only a few times. CDR3 sequence reads: CASSGATNEKLFF. The CDR3, as DNA: TGTGCCAGCAGCGGCGCAACTAATGAAAAACTGTTTTTT. The chain employs TRBV6-5 and TRBJ1-4; D remains ambiguous. CDR3 size: 13 residues. Trimming stripped 6 bases from V and 0 bases from J, with 5 bases between. Germline CDR1 is MNHEY and CDR2 is SVGAGI.

This rearrangement joins TRBV6-1 to TRBJ1-1; D may be TRBD1 (6 bases). The CDR3 sequence is 15 residues long. V gave up 2 bases and J gave up 4 bases, with 14 bases separating them. Per germline, CDR1 MNHNS and CDR2 SASEGT. The CDR3 spells CASSEWVRGSTEAFF. For the CDR3, the DNA is TGTGCCAGCAGTGAATGGGTCAGGGGCAGCACTGAAGCTTTCTTT.

The chain recombines TRBV7-9 with TRBJ2-7; TRBD1 aligns across 7 bases. The CDR3 consists of 15 residues. V lost 5 bases and J lost 1; bases outside the gene matches: 8. Per germline, CDR1 SEHNR and CDR2 FQNEAQ (reference sequence). CDR3 in DNA: TGTGCCAGCAGCCATCCAGGGGGTCCGTCCTACGAGCAGTACTTC. This translates into CASSHPGGPSYEQYF.

This clonotype was detected many times. The chain couples TRBV4-3 to TRBJ2-1, with a tentative D call TRBD2 (5 bases). This CDR3 has 15 residues. V gave up 4 bases and J gave up 0 bases, with 10 bases separating them. The germline gives CDR1 LGHNA, CDR2 YSLEER. The CDR3 reads CASSRRSGSYNEQFF. CDR3 bases: TGCGCCAGCAGCCGGAGGTCCGGCTCCTACAATGAGCAGTTCTTC.